A single sample is the source of the 4 T cell receptor beta chains below, sequenced in a study of T-cell memory formation after mild COVID-19. Each CDR3 protein gets one entry after TCRdb re-called the 5' RACE reads with MiXCR. The sample lists around 470,000 distinct CDR3 sequences, 20% seen once, with around 8% in the top ten. The sequencing sample was made of PBMCs or a T cell subset sorted from them (not recorded which). Receptors originate from an adult woman who had mild COVID-19 (a few samples of this study predate the infection). Cell type and time point are not known.

A few counts support this clonotype. The chain links TRBV10-3 to TRBJ2-7; 7 bases map to TRBD1. The CDR3 runs 14 residues. Germline assignment: CDR1 ENHRY and CDR2 SYGVKD. V was clipped by 6 bases and J by 1 base; unmatched bases: 6. This chain's CDR3 is CAISATGKSYEQYF. The CDR3 DNA reads TGTGCCATCAGCGCGACAGGGAAATCCTACGAGCAGTACTTC.

The V gene is TRBV5-6, the J gene TRBJ1-2; D not resolved. The CDR3 totals 16 residues. Germline V lookup: CDR1 SGHDT, CDR2 YYEEEE. V shed 5 bases and J shed 1 base, with 18 bases lying between them. The CDR3 region is CASSPFSWAINYGYTF. The CDR3 DNA is TGTGCCAGCAGTCCCTTTTCGTGGGCGATTAACTATGGCTACACCTTC.

This rearrangement joins TRBV6-5 to TRBJ2-1; 9 bases fit TRBD2. Germline CDR1 is MNHEY and CDR2 is SVGAGI. The CDR3 extends over 17 amino acids. V was clipped by 6 bases and J by 6 bases; unmatched bases: 15. The chain's CDR3 is CASSPGGGRAGRNEQFF. CDR3 DNA sequence: TGTGCCAGCAGCCCGGGTGGCGGGAGGGCCGGGCGCAATGAGCAGTTCTTC.

This clonotype occurred a few times. The V and J genes are TRBV27 and TRBJ1-1; maybe TRBD1 (5 bases). The CDR3 consists of 11 residues. V was clipped by 7 bases and J by 11 bases, with 14 bases between them. The germline CDR1 and CDR2 sequences are MNHEY and SMNVEV (reference sequence). CDR3 sequence reads: CASTQGGKAFF. The DNA for the CDR3 is TGTGCCAGCACCCAGGGAGGTAAGGCTTTCTTT.